The present TCR beta chain was sequenced within a study of T cells after yellow fever vaccination. General observations from the study: Among primary-vaccination clones, most reappeared after the booster, at almost 98% for CD4 and roughly 88% for CD8.

Per the germline V gene, CDR1 is LNHDA and CDR2 is SQIVND (reference sequence). With 3 bases removed from V and 1 base from J, the gap between germline ends came to 6 bases. The CDR3 sequence is 13 residues long. The study made its TCR cDNA through 5'RACE template switching. That step introduced a universal primer site along with UMIs. In TCRdb, the 5' RACE reads were re-called with MiXCR into one record per CDR3 protein. The data show around 50,000 distinct CDR3 sequences, roughly 7.5% seen once. As for this clonotype: The antigen is unknown.

The clonotype was recovered from a man younger than 35 who received the YFV17D yellow fever vaccine. The chain combines TRBV19 with TRBJ1-1; D is ambiguous. The sequencing here drew on CD8+ T cells sorted from PBMCs, taken more than 13 days after the first yellow fever vaccination. CDR3 in DNA: TGTGCCAGTAGTATGAGGCCGAACACTGAAGCTTTCTTT. This codes for CASSMRPNTEAFF.